Following are 3 T cell receptor beta chains from one sample sequenced in a study of shared clonotypes between healthy human individuals. Only in-frame clones appear in the TCRdb table, and some are missing; sequencing was by immunoSEQ multiplex PCR. The sample holds approximately 1,500,000 clones, more than 95% seen once. The sample consisted of naive CD4+ T cells sorted from blood. Subset meaning: CD45RA+ positively selected. These receptors all come from a man in his thirties or forties in good health.

This clone was counted a single time. The same CDR3 arises from other DNA sequences in this sample as well. The gene calls are TRBV6-5 and TRBJ2-7, with TRBD2 matching 10 bases. This CDR3 region has 15 residues. Germline V gives CDR1 MNHEY, CDR2 SVGAGI. The trim removed 5 bases at V and 2 bases at J, leaving 6 bases unmatched. The CDR3 sequence: CASSRTSGPTYEQYF. CDR3 DNA: TGTGCCAGCAGTAGGACTAGCGGTCCTACCTACGAGCAGTACTTC.

Notes on this clone: The identical CDR3 is also encoded by other nucleotide sequences in the sample. The chain carries TRBV27 and TRBJ1-2, with a weak D call TRBD1 (6 bases). The CDR3 extends over 12 amino acids. Between the trimmed V and J ends, which lost 5 bases and 8 bases, there was a span of 12 bases. The germline V gene encodes CDR1 MNHEY and CDR2 SMNVEV (reference sequence). The CDR3 loop reads CASSPQGGGYTF. In DNA, the CDR3 is TGTGCCAGCAGTCCACAGGGCGGCGGCTACACCTTC.

This clone was recorded only once. The chain couples TRBV28 to TRBJ1-1, with D perhaps matching TRBD1 (6 bases). CDR1 and CDR2 (germline): MDHEN, SYDVKM. Deletions cut 6 bases from V and 10 bases from J, with 24 bases between. There are 15 residues in the CDR3. The CDR3 here is CASRPLQGRPWVAFF. In nucleotides, the CDR3 is TGTGCCAGCAGGCCGTTACAGGGCCGTCCCTGGGTAGCTTTCTTT.